The 15 T cell receptor beta chains reported below all come from one sample, sequenced in a study of cytomegalovirus exposure and HLA in healthy donors. Generated by immunoSEQ multiplex PCR, the TCRdb table keeps only in-frame clones and is missing some. The sample has 55,000 to 65,000 clones; roughly 92% are singletons. The sample was PBMCs. These receptors all come from a young man in good health and CMV-seronegative.

V gene TRBV6-1 combines with J gene TRBJ2-3, with 9 positions matching TRBD1. V trimming: 5 bases; J trimming: 3 bases; junction bases outside the gene matches: 6. The CDR3 length is 15 residues. CDR1 is MNHNS and CDR2 is SASEGT in the germline V gene. The CDR3: CASSPTGGATDTQYF. The CDR3 nucleotides read TGTGCCAGCAGTCCAACAGGGGGCGCGACAGATACGCAGTATTTT.

V gene TRBV7-6 combines with J gene TRBJ2-7; D gene unclear. V lost 5 bases, J lost 0 bases, and 8 bases lay in between. The length of the CDR3 is 13 residues. The germline CDR1 and CDR2 sequences are SGHVS and FNYEAQ. The CDR3 nucleotides are TGTGCCAGCAGCCCCTCTAGCTCCTACGAGCAGTACTTC. Amino acids: CASSPSSSYEQYF.

The chain links TRBV4-3 to TRBJ1-2; 7 nucleotides agree with TRBD1. The CDR3 is 15 residues long. V lost 0 bases and J lost 8; bases outside the gene matches: 9. CDR1 and CDR2 (germline): LGHNA, YSLEER. CDR3 region: CASSQDRQGRGGYTF. The CDR3 coding sequence is TGCGCCAGCAGCCAAGACCGACAGGGCCGGGGAGGCTACACCTTC.

The chain uses TRBV27 and TRBJ1-1, with D possibly TRBD1 on 5 matching bases. The germline gives CDR1 MNHEY, CDR2 SMNVEV (reference sequence). The CDR3 consists of 16 residues. V lost 2 bases and J 4 bases, leaving 17 bases between the germline ends. CDR3 in DNA: TGTGCCAGCAGTTTAGGCTGGGGCGAAGTTGGCACTGAAGCTTTCTTT. This codes for CASSLGWGEVGTEAFF.

The chain uses TRBV6-5 and TRBJ2-5; D is possibly TRBD1 (5 bases). Germline lookup yields CDR1 MNHEY and CDR2 SVGAGI. The CDR3 is 13 amino acids. V dropped 5 bases and J dropped 1 base, with 8 bases sitting between them. The CDR3 nucleotides are TGTGCCAGCAGTACACAGGCCCAAGAGACCCAGTACTTC. It is translated as CASSTQAQETQYF.

The CDR3 region has the DNA TGTGCCAGCAGCTCGGGGACTAGCGGAAACGAGCAGTACTTC. Translated, it gives CASSSGTSGNEQYF. This chain links TRBV7-2 with TRBJ2-7; TRBD2 agrees at 11 bases. The V segment lost 4 bases and the J segment 5 bases; nucleotides outside the gene matches: 4. The germline CDR1 and CDR2 sequences are SGHTA and FQGNSA. The CDR3 totals 14 residues.

The sample holds one count of this clone. The chain combines TRBV11-2 with TRBJ2-7, with TRBD2 matching 9 bases. Germline V lookup: CDR1 SGHAT, CDR2 FQNNGV. The length of the CDR3 is 15 residues. With V trimmed by 1 base and J by 2 bases, 3 bases remained unmatched. The CDR3 region has the DNA TGTGCCAGCAGCTTAGGTGGCGGGAGGGCCTACGAGCAGTACTTC. Amino acid sequence: CASSLGGGRAYEQYF.

This clone has only a few counts. The rearrangement uses TRBV5-6 and TRBJ2-5, with D possibly TRBD2 on 6 matching bases. The V and J ends lost 0 bases and 5 bases respectively, with 11 bases between them. In germline, CDR1 is SGHDT, CDR2 YYEEEE. The CDR3 is made up of 14 amino acids. In nucleotides, the CDR3 is TGTGCCAGCAGCTTGGCGGGAGAGACTGAGACCCAGTACTTC. It encodes CASSLAGETETQYF.

The rearrangement joins TRBV7-2 to TRBJ2-4; 9 bases line up with TRBD1. This CDR3 comprises 19 residues. Per the germline V gene, CDR1 is SGHTA and CDR2 is FQGNSA. With V trimmed by 5 bases and J by 1 base, 15 bases remained unmatched. The CDR3 nucleotides are TGTGCCAGCAGCCCGCTCCCGGGACAGGGAATGGCGGCCAAAAACATTCAGTACTTC. Protein: CASSPLPGQGMAAKNIQYF.

The chain combines TRBV6-6 with TRBJ2-7; 7 bases map to TRBD2. The CDR3 covers 16 residues. V shed 2 bases, J shed 0 bases, and the junction held 7 bases outside the gene matches. Germline assignment: CDR1 MNHNY and CDR2 SVGAGI (reference sequence). The DNA for the CDR3 is TGTGCCAGCAGTTACAACGCCGGGGGGATCTCCTACGAGCAGTACTTC. This encodes CASSYNAGGISYEQYF.

The chain employs TRBV27 and TRBJ1-2; no clear D. Trimming removed 3 bases at V and 8 bases at J, with 16 bases between. In germline, CDR1 is MNHEY, CDR2 SMNVEV (reference sequence). The CDR3 has 14 residues. The CDR3 DNA sequence: TGTGCCAGCAGTTTGCGGGGATCCCGTGGAGGCTACACCTTC. Its translation is CASSLRGSRGGYTF.

The chain links TRBV5-1 to TRBJ1-1, with a weak D call TRBD1 (5 bases). With 3 bases removed from V and 0 bases from J, the gap between germline ends came to 12 bases. Germline CDR1 SGHRS, CDR2 YFSETQ. This CDR3 has 15 amino acids. CDR3 protein: CASSSLQGLNTEAFF. In DNA form, the CDR3 reads TGCGCCAGCAGCTCCCTTCAGGGCCTGAACACTGAAGCTTTCTTT.

This chain links TRBV5-5 with TRBJ2-3; D not resolved. V was pared by 0 bases and J by 0 bases, with 14 bases between. The CDR3 runs 17 residues. Germline V CDR1 and CDR2: SGHKS, YYEKEE (reference sequence). The CDR3 here is CASSLEMRPLSTDTQYF. The CDR3 DNA follows: TGTGCCAGCAGCTTGGAAATGCGCCCGCTGAGCACAGATACGCAGTATTTT.

The chain carries TRBV2 and TRBJ2-7; D perhaps matches TRBD2 (5 bases). Germline values: CDR1 SNHLY, CDR2 FYNNEI. V was pared by 6 bases and J by 5 bases, with 17 bases between. The CDR3 is 14 amino acids. CDR3 DNA: TGTGCCAGCAGCCCGCTCCGGGCCGGGGACGAGCAGTACTTC. Translation gives CASSPLRAGDEQYF. Together with reference TRBV2 and TRBJ2-7, the CDR3 gives the full variable domain: EPEVTQTPSHQVTQMGQEVILRCVPISNHLYFYWYRQILGQKVEFLVSFYNNEISEKSEIFDDQFSVERPDGSNFTLKIRSTKLEDSAMYFCASSPLRAGDEQYFGPGTRLTVT.

J is TRBJ2-7 and V is TRBV19; 10 bases line up with TRBD2. The V segment lost 3 bases and the J segment 0 bases; nucleotides outside the gene matches: 5. CDR3 length: 16 amino acids. Per germline, CDR1 LNHDA and CDR2 SQIVND (reference sequence). CDR3 sequence reads: CASSMALAGASYEQYF. The CDR3 nucleotides read TGTGCCAGTAGTATGGCCCTAGCGGGAGCCTCCTACGAGCAGTACTTC.